This record looks at one T cell receptor beta chain sequence and its context. This sample includes further DNA sequences coding for the same CDR3. The entry originates in a study of blood T cell repertoires in COVID-19. About the research overall: The samples span acute and convalescent COVID-19 from the United States, Italy and Spain.

The assay was immunoSEQ multiplex PCR, and TCRdb's table has in-frame clones only and misses some. The sample lists approximately 300,000 clones, about 85% occurring once. In assigning cohorts, the study relied on participant-reported clinical history. V lost 3 bases, J lost 7 bases, and 4 bases stayed unmatched. CDR1 is LGHDT and CDR2 is YNNKEL in the germline V gene (reference sequence). The CDR3 has 15 amino acids. The chain couples TRBV3-1 (or the pseudogene TRBV3-2) to TRBJ1-6, with TRBD1 identical over 9 bases. The sequence came from a woman aged 25 to 39 who had been exposed to COVID-19. What was sequenced was PBMCs or T cells enriched from blood (not recorded which). CDR3 bases: TGTGCCAGCAGCCAGGGACAGGGAGGAAATTCACCCCTCCACTTT. Translated, it gives CASSQGQGGNSPLHF.